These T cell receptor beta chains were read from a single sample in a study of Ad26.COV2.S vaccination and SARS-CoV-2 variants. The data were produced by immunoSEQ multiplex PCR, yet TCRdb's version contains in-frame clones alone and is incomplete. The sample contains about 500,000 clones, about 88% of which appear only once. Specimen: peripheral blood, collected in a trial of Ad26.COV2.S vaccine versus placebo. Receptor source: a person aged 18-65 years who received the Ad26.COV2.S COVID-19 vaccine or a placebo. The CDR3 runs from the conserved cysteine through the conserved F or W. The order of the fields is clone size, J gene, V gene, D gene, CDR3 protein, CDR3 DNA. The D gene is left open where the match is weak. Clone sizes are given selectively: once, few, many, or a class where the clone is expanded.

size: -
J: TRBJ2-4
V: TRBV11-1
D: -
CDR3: CASSHADIAKNIQYF
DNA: TGTGCCAGCAGCCATGCGGACATAGCCAAAAACATTCAGTACTTC

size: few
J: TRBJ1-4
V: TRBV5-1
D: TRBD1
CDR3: CASSLALGQANEKLFF
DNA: TGCGCCAGCAGCTTGGCCCTCGGACAGGCTAATGAAAAACTGTTTTTT

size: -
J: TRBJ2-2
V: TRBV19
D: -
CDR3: CASSMGLINTGELFF
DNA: TGTGCCAGTAGTATGGGCCTCATAAACACCGGGGAGCTGTTTTTT

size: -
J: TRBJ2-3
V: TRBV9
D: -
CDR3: CASSVSGQGSDTQYF
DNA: TGTGCCAGCAGCGTATCTGGCCAAGGGTCCGATACGCAGTATTTT

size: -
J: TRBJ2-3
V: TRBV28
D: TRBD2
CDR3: CASSRLATQYF
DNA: TGTGCCAGCAGTCGACTAGCAACGCAGTATTTT

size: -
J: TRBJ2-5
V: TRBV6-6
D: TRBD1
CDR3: CASSSPGQGPETQYF
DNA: TGTGCCAGCAGTTCGCCCGGACAGGGTCCGGAGACCCAGTACTTC

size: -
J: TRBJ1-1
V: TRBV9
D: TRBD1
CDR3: CASSVSGTGDTEAFF
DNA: TGTGCCAGCAGCGTCTCCGGGACAGGGGACACTGAAGCTTTCTTT

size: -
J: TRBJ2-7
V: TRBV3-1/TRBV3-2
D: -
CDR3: CASSQVNYEQYF
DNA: TGTGCCAGCAGCCAAGTAAACTACGAGCAGTACTTC

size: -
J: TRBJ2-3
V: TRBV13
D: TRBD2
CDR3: CASSLEAGARTDTQYF
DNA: TGTGCCAGCAGCTTAGAGGCGGGAGCTCGCACAGATACGCAGTATTTT

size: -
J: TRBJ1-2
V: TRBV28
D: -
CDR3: CASSDPANYGYTF
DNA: TGTGCCAGCAGTGATCCCGCAAACTATGGCTACACCTTC

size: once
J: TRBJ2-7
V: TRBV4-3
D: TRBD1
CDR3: CASSQEDVRDSSYEQYF
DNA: TGCGCCAGCAGCCAAGAAGATGTCAGGGACAGCTCCTACGAGCAGTACTTC

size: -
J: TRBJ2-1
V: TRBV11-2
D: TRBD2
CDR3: CASSSPGGRGEQFF
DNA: TGTGCCAGCAGCTCACCGGGGGGTCGAGGTGAGCAGTTCTTC

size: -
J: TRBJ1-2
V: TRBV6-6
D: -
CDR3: CASSYSPYLYGYTF
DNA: TGTGCCAGCAGTTACTCGCCGTACCTCTATGGCTACACCTTC

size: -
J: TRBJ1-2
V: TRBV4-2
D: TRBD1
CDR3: CASSQSPYQTDRENGYTF
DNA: TGTGCCAGCAGCCAATCTCCCTATCAGACGGACAGGGAGAATGGCTACACCTTC

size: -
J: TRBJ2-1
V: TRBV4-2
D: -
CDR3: CASSQGRSEQFF
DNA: TGTGCCAGCAGCCAAGGCAGGAGTGAGCAGTTCTTC

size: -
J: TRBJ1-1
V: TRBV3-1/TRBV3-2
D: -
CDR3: CASSLSGASTEAFF
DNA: TGTGCCAGCAGCCTGAGCGGGGCCAGCACTGAAGCTTTCTTT

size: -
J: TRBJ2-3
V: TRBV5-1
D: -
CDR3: CASTPVGGKGTDTQYF
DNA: TGCGCCAGCACCCCCGTCGGCGGAAAGGGGACAGATACGCAGTATTTT

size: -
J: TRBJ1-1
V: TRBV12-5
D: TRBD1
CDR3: CASGPLQGMNTEAFF
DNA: TGTGCTAGTGGTCCCCTACAGGGGATGAACACTGAAGCTTTCTTT

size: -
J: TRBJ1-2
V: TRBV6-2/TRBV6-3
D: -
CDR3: CASSFRAQNYGYTF
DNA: TGTGCCAGCAGTTTCAGGGCACAGAATTATGGCTACACCTTC

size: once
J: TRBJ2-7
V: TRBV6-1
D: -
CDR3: CASSGYVSSEFYEQYF
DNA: TGTGCCAGCAGTGGATACGTGTCATCCGAATTCTACGAGCAGTACTTC

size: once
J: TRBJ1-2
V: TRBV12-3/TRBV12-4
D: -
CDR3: CASSSLGWYGYTF
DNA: TGTGCCAGCAGTTCTCTCGGTTGGTATGGCTACACCTTC

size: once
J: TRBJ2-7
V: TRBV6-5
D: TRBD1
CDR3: CASSYTPGTAYEQYF
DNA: TGTGCCAGCAGTTACACCCCCGGGACAGCCTACGAGCAGTACTTC

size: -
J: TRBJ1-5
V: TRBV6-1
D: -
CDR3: CASSEISMAGSNQPQHF
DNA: TGTGCCAGCAGTGAAATTTCTATGGCAGGGAGCAATCAGCCCCAGCATTTT

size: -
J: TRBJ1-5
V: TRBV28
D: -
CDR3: CASRLRDTNQPQHF
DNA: TGTGCCAGCAGACTCCGGGACACCAATCAGCCCCAGCATTTT

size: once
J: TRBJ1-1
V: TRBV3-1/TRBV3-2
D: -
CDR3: CASKNRARSEAFF
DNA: TGTGCCAGCAAAAACAGGGCGAGGTCTGAAGCTTTCTTT

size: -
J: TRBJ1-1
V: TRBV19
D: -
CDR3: CASSIDRAGGTEAFF
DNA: TGTGCCAGTAGTATAGACAGGGCTGGGGGCACTGAAGCTTTCTTT

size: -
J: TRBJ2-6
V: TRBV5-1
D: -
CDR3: CASSLVPEGPGGANVLTF
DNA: TGCGCCAGCAGCTTGGTGCCGGAGGGGCCTGGGGGGGCCAACGTCCTGACTTTC

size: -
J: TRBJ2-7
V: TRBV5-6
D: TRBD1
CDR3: CASSRRGFSSYEQYF
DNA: TGTGCCAGCAGCCGCAGGGGGTTCAGCTCCTACGAGCAGTACTTC

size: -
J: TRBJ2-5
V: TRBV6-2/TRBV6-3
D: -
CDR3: CASSFTGWETQYF
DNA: TGTGCCAGCAGTTTCACAGGGTGGGAGACCCAGTACTTC

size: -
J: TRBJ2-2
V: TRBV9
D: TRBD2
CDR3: CASSLLAGGYTGELFF
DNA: TGTGCCAGCAGCCTTCTAGCGGGGGGCTACACCGGGGAGCTGTTTTTT

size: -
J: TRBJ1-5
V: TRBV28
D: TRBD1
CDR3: CASTLDRGYQPQHF
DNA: TGTGCCAGCACCTTGGACAGGGGATATCAGCCCCAGCATTTT

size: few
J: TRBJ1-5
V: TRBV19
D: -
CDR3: CASSKTAGIRNQPQHF
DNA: TGTGCCAGTAGCAAAACCGCCGGAATACGCAATCAGCCCCAGCATTTT

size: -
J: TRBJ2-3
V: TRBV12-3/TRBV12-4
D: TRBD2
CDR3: CASSFSRGGLAF
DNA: TGTGCCAGCAGTTTTTCCCGGGGGGGCCTAGCCTTT

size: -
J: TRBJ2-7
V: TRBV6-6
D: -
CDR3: CASSYGGGEQYF
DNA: TGTGCCAGCAGTTACGGTGGTGGCGAGCAGTACTTC

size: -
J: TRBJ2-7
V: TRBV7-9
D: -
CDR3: CASSFTSVSYEQYF
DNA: TGTGCCAGCAGCTTTACAAGCGTCTCCTACGAGCAGTACTTC

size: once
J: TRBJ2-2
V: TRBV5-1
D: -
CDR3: CASSLAMGVGTGELFF
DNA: TGCGCCAGCAGCTTGGCCATGGGGGTTGGAACCGGGGAGCTGTTTTTT

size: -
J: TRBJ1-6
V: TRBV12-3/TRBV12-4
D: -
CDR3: CASSLAPGWPLHF
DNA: TGTGCCAGCAGTTTAGCCCCCGGTTGGCCCCTCCACTTT

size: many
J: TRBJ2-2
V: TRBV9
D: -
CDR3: CASSGSQGRTGELFF
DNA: TGTGCCAGCAGTGGGTCACAGGGGAGGACCGGGGAGCTGTTTTTT

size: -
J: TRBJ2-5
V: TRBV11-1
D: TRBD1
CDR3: CASSFPPDRRKETQYF
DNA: TGTGCCAGCAGCTTTCCGCCGGACAGGAGAAAAGAGACCCAGTACTTC

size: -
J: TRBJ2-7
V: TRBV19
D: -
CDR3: CASNPGTPTYEQYF
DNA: TGTGCCAGTAACCCCGGGACGCCGACCTACGAGCAGTACTTC

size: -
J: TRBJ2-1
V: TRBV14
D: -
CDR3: CASSQGVRFEQFF
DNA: TGTGCCAGCAGCCAAGGCGTTCGGTTCGAGCAGTTCTTC

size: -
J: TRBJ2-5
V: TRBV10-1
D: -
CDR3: CASSESGQKETQYF
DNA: TGCGCCAGCAGTGAGTCGGGACAAAAAGAGACCCAGTACTTC

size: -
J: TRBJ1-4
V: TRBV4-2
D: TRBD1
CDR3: CASSQEGTGGNEKLFF
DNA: TGTGCCAGCAGCCAAGAGGGGACAGGGGGCAACGAAAAACTGTTTTTT

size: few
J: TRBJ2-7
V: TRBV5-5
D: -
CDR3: CASSPTTVFENEQYF
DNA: TGTGCCAGCAGCCCCACAACAGTTTTCGAAAACGAGCAGTACTTC

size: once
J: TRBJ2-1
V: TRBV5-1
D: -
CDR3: CATAGPGNEQFF
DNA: TGCGCCACCGCGGGCCCCGGGAATGAGCAGTTCTTC

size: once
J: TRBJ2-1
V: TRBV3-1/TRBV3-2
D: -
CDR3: CASSQNALSSQFKFF
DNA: TGTGCCAGCAGCCAAAACGCTCTTAGTTCCCAGTTCAAGTTCTTC

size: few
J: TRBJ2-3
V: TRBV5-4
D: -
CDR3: CASSKDPSTDTQYF
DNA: TGTGCCAGCAGCAAAGATCCAAGCACAGATACGCAGTATTTT

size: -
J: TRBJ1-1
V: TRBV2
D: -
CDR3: CASHFTGAWNTEAFF
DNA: TGTGCCAGCCACTTTACAGGAGCTTGGAACACTGAAGCTTTCTTT

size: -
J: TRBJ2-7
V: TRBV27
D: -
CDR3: CASSRTESSYEQYF
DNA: TGTGCCAGCAGTAGGACGGAGAGCTCCTACGAGCAGTACTTC

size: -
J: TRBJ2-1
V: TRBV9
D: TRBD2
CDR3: CASSALAGGWYNEQFF
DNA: TGTGCCAGCAGCGCCCTAGCGGGAGGGTGGTACAATGAGCAGTTCTTC

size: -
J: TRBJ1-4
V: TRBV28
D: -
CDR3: CASSFHRVGTEKLFF
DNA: TGTGCCAGCAGTTTCCACAGGGTAGGGACTGAAAAACTGTTTTTT

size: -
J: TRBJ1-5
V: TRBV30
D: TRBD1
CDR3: CAWGSQGDQPQHF
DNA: TGTGCCTGGGGGAGCCAGGGGGACCAGCCCCAGCATTTT

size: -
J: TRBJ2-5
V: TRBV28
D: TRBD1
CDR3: CASNRDREGETQYF
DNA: TGTGCCAGCAATCGGGACAGGGAGGGAGAGACCCAGTACTTC

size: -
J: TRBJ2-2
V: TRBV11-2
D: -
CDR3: CASSYRDSGELFF
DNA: TGTGCCAGCAGCTATAGGGATTCCGGGGAGCTGTTTTTT

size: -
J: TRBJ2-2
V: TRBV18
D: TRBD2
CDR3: CASSLREGLDTGELFF
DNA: TGTGCCAGCTCACTTCGGGAGGGCCTTGACACCGGGGAGCTGTTTTTT

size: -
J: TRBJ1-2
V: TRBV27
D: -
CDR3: CASSSQASYGYTF
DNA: TGTGCCAGCAGTTCACAGGCGAGTTATGGCTACACCTTC

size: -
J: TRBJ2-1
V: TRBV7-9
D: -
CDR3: CASSPGVNEQFF
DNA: TGTGCCAGCAGCCCGGGAGTAAATGAGCAGTTCTTC

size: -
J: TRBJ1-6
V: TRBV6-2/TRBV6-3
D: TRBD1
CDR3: CASSYRRQGPSKGRGSPLHF
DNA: TGTGCCAGCAGTTACCGAAGACAGGGCCCAAGTAAAGGACGGGGATCACCCCTCCACTTT

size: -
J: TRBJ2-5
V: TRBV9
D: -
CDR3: CASSVGQGRETQYF
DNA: TGTGCCAGCAGCGTGGGGCAGGGGAGGGAGACCCAGTACTTC

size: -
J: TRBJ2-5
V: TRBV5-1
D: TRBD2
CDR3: CASSLQGGETQYF
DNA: TGCGCCAGCAGCTTGCAGGGAGGGGAGACCCAGTACTTC